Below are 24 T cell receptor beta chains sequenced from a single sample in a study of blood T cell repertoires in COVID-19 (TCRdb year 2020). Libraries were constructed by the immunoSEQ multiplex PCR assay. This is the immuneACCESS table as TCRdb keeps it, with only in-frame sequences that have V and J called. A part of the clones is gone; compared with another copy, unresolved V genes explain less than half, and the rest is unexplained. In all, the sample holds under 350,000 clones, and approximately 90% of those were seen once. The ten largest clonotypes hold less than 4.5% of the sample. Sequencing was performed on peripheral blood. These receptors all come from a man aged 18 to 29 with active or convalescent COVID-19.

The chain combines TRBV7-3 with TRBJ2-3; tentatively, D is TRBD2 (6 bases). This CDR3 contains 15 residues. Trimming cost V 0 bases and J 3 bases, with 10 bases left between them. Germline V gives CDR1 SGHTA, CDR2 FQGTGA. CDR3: CASSLTREQTDTQYF. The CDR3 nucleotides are TGTGCCAGCAGCTTAACTCGGGAGCAGACAGATACGCAGTATTTT.

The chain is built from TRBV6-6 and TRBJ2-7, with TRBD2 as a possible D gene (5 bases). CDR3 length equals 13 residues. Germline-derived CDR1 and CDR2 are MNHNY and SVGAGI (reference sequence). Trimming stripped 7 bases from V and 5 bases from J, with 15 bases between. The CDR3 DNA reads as TGTGCCAGCACCCCCGGGAACGCCCACGAGCAGTACTTC. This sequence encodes CASTPGNAHEQYF.

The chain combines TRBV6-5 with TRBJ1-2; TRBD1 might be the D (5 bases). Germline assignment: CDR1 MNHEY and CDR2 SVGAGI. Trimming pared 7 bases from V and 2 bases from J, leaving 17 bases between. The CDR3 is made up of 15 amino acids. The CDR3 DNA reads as TGTGCCAGCACCTACACCTTCGACAGAAACTATGGCTACACCTTC. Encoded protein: CASTYTFDRNYGYTF.

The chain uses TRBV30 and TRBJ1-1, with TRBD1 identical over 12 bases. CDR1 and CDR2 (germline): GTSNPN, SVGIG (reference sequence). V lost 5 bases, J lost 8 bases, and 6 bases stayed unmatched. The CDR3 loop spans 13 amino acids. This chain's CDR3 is CAWGTGGAREAFF. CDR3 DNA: TGTGCCTGGGGGACAGGGGGCGCCCGGGAAGCTTTCTTT.

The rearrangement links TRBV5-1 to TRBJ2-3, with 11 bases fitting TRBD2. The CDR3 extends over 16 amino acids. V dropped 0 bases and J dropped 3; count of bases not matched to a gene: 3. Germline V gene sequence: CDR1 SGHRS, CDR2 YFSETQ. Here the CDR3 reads CASSLGLAGGTDTQYF. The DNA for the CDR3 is TGCGCCAGCAGCTTGGGGCTAGCGGGAGGTACAGATACGCAGTATTTT.

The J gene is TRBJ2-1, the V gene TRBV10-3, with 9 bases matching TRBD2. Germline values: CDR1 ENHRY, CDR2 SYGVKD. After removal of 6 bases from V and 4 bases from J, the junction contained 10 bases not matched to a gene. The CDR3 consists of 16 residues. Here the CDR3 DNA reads TGTGCCATCAGCGGGCTAGCGGGATCGGGGTACAATGAGCAGTTCTTC. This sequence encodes CAISGLAGSGYNEQFF.

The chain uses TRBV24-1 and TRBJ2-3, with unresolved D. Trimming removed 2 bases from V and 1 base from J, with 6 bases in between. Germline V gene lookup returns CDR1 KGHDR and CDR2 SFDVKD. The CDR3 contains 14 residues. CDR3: CATSDSTGTDTQYF. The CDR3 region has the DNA TGTGCCACCAGTGATTCAACGGGCACAGATACGCAGTATTTT.

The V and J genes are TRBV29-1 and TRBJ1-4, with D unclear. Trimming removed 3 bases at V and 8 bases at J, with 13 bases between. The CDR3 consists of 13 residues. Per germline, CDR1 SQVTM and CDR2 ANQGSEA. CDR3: CSVDGSLREKLFF. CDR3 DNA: TGCAGCGTTGACGGGAGCCTGAGGGAAAAACTGTTTTTT.

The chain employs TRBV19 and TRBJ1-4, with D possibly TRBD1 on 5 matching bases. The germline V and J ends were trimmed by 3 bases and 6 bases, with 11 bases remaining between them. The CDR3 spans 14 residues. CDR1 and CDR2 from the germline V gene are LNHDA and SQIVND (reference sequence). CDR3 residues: CASSIWQGDEKLFF. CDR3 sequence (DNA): TGTGCCAGTAGTATTTGGCAGGGTGATGAAAAACTGTTTTTT.

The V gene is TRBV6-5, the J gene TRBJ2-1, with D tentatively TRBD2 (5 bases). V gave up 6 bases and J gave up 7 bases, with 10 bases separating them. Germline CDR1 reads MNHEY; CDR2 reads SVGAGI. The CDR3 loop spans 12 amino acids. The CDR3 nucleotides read TGTGCCAGCAGAACCGGGGAAAATGAGCAGTTCTTC. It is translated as CASRTGENEQFF.

DNA of the CDR3: TGTGCCAGCAGCTTATTTAACTCTGGGGCCAACGTCCTGACTTTC. Translated, it gives CASSLFNSGANVLTF. The chain recombines TRBV5-5 with TRBJ2-6; D gene uncertain. This CDR3 is built from 15 residues. Germline V gene sequence: CDR1 SGHKS, CDR2 YYEKEE (reference sequence). V lost 2 bases and J 0 bases, leaving 6 bases between the germline ends.

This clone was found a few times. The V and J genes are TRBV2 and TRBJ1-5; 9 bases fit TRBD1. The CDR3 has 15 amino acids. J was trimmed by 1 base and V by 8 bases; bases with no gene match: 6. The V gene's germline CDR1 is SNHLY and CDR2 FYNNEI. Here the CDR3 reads CASRDRDTSNQPQHF. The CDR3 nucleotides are TGTGCCAGCCGGGACAGGGACACGAGCAATCAGCCCCAGCATTTT. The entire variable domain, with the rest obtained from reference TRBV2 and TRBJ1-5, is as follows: EPEVTQTPSHQVTQMGQEVILRCVPISNHLYFYWYRQILGQKVEFLVSFYNNEISEKSEIFDDQFSVERPDGSNFTLKIRSTKLEDSAMYFCASRDRDTSNQPQHFGDGTRLSIL.

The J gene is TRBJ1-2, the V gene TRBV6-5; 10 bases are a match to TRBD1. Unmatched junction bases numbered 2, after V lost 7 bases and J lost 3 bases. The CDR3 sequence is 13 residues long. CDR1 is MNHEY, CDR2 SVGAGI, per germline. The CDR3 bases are TGTGCCAGCAAGACAGGGGGCTACTATGGCTACACCTTC. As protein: CASKTGGYYGYTF.

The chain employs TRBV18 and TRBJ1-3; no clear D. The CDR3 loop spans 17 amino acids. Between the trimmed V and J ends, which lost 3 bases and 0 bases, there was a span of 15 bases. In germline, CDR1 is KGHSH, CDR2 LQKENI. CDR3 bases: TGTGCCAGCTCACCTCGCGGCAGCCACTTCTCTGGAAACACCATATATTTT. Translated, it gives CASSPRGSHFSGNTIYF.

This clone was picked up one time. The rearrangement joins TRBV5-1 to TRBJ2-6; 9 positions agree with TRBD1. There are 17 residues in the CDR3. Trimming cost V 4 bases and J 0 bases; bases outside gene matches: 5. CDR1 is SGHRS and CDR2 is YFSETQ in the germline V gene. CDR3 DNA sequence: TGCGCCAGCAGCAGACAACAGGGGGCCTCTGGGGCCAACGTCCTGACTTTC. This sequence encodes CASSRQQGASGANVLTF.

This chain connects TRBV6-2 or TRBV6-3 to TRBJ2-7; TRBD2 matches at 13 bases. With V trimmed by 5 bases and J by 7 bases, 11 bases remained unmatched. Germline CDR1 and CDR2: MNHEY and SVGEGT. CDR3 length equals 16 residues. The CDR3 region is CASSPGLAGAPGEQYF. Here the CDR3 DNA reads TGTGCCAGCAGTCCAGGACTAGCGGGGGCTCCTGGGGAGCAGTACTTC.

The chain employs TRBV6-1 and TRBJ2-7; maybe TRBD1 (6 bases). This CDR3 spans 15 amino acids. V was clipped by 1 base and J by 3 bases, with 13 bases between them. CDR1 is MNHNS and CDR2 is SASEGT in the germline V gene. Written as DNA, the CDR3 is TGTGCCAGCAGTGAAGAGACAGGTCGGATCTACGAGCAGTACTTC. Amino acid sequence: CASSEETGRIYEQYF.

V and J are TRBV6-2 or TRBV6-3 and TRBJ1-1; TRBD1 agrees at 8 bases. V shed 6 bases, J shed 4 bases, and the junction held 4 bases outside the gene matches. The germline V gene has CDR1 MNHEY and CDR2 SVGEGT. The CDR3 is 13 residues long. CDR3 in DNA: TGTGCCAGCAGCAAGGACAGGGTCACTGAAGCTTTCTTT. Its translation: CASSKDRVTEAFF.

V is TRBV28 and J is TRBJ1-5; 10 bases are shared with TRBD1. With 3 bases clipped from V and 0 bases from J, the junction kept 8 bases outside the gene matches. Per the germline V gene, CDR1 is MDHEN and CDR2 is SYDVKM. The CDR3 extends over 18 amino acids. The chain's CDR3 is CASSFSTGGFSSNQPQHF. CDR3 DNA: TGTGCCAGCAGTTTCTCGACAGGGGGCTTTAGTAGCAATCAGCCCCAGCATTTT.

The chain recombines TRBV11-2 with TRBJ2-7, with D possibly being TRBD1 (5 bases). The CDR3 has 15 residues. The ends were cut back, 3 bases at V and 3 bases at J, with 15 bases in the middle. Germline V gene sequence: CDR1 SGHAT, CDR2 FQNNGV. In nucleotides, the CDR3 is TGTGCCAGCAGCTTGGGGCATGGCCCAAGCTACGAGCAGTACTTC. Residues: CASSLGHGPSYEQYF.

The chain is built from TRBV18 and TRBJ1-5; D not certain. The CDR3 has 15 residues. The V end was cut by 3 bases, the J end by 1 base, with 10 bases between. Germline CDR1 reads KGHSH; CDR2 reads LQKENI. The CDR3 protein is CASSPRSGSNQPQHF. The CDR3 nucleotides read TGTGCCAGCTCACCGAGGTCCGGGAGCAATCAGCCCCAGCATTTT.

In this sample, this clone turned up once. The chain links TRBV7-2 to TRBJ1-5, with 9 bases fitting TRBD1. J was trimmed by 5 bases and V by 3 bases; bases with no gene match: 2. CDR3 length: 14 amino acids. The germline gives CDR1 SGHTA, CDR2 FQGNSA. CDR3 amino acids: CASSFGQGYQPQHF. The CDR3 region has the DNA TGTGCCAGCAGCTTTGGACAGGGGTATCAGCCCCAGCATTTT.

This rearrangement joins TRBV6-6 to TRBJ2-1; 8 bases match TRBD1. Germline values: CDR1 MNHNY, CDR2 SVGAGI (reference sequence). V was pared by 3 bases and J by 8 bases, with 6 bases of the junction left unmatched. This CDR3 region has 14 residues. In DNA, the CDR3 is TGTGCCAGCAGTTATGGACAGGGCAGCTATGAGCAGTTCTTC. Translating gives CASSYGQGSYEQFF.

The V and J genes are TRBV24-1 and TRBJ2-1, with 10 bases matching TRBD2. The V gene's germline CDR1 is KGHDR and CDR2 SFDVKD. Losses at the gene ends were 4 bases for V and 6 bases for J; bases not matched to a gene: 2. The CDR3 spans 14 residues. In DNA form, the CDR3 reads TGTGCCACCAGTGACCGGACTAGCGGCAATGAGCAGTTCTTC. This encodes CATSDRTSGNEQFF.